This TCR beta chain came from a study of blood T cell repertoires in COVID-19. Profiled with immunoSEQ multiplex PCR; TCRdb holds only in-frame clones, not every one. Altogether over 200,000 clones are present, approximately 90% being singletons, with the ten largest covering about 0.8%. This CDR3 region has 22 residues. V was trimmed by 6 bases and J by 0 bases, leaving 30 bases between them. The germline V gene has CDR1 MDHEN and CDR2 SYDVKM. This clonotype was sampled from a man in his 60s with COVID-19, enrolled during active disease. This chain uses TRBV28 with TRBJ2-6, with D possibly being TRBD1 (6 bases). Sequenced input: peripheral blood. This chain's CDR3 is CASSSYRVGSPYLSSGANVLTF. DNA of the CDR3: TGTGCCAGCAGCTCATACAGGGTGGGAAGTCCTTACCTAAGCTCTGGGGCCAACGTCCTGACTTTC.